Listed below are T cell receptor beta chains from one sample, sequenced in a study of T cell responses to AZD1222 COVID-19 vaccine. This table comes from immunoSEQ multiplex PCR, and its TCRdb copy is limited to in-frame clones, with some not included. The data contain about 130,000 clones, about 89% of them seen just once; the ten biggest clones take up approximately 9.4%. The starting material was peripheral blood, obtained 28 days after the second AZD1222 dose. The receptor source for this set is an adult who received the AZD1222 COVID-19 vaccine. Each CDR3 is given with its conserved first and last residue. The order of the fields is J gene, D gene, clone size, V gene, CDR3 length, CDR3 protein, CDR3 DNA. The D gene is left open where the match is weak. Only some rows state a clone size, as once, few, many or a class for expanded clones.

TRBJ1-2,.,.,TRBV2,13,CASSTDSDYGYTF,TGTGCCAGCAGTACGGACAGTGACTATGGCTACACCTTC
TRBJ1-2,TRBD1,.,TRBV4-3,15,CASSQTGQGYYGYTF,TGCGCCAGCAGCCAAACGGGACAGGGGTACTATGGCTACACCTTC
TRBJ1-1,TRBD1,.,TRBV10-3,14,CAIRGTGLSPEAFF,TGTGCCATCAGGGGGACAGGCCTGTCGCCTGAAGCTTTCTTT
TRBJ1-5,TRBD1,.,TRBV19,13,CASNNRGSQPQHF,TGTGCCAGTAACAACAGGGGCAGCCAGCCCCAGCATTTT
TRBJ1-4,.,.,TRBV27,15,CASSPRPATNEKLFF,TGTGCCAGCAGCCCTAGGCCCGCGACTAATGAAAAACTGTTTTTT
TRBJ2-5,TRBD1,.,TRBV19,14,CASSMTGSVETQYF,TGTGCCAGTAGTATGACAGGGTCGGTGGAGACCCAGTACTTC
TRBJ1-5,.,.,TRBV6-5,13,CASSSLVNQPQHF,TGTGCCAGCAGTTCACTGGTCAATCAGCCCCAGCATTTT
TRBJ1-4,.,.,TRBV3-1/TRBV3-2,15,CASSQTFGGNEKLFF,TGTGCCAGCAGCCAAACTTTTGGGGGGAATGAAAAACTGTTTTTT
TRBJ2-1,.,.,TRBV6-2/TRBV6-3,13,CASSYSNPPEQFF,TGTGCCAGCAGTTACTCGAACCCCCCAGAGCAGTTCTTC
TRBJ1-2,.,.,TRBV7-9,11,CASSFDYGYTF,TGTGCCAGCAGCTTCGACTATGGCTACACCTTC
TRBJ2-3,.,.,TRBV4-2,13,CASSFSPTDTQYF,TGTGCCAGCAGCTTCTCCCCTACCGATACGCAGTATTTT
TRBJ1-3,.,.,TRBV5-1,17,CASSLTYRAGSGNTIYF,TGCGCCAGCAGCTTGACGTACAGGGCCGGCTCTGGAAACACCATATATTTT
TRBJ1-5,.,.,TRBV9,15,CASSVEPGGNQPQHF,TGTGCCAGCAGCGTAGAGCCTGGAGGCAATCAGCCCCAGCATTTT
TRBJ1-5,.,.,TRBV18,16,CASSPRQAGVGQPQHF,TGTGCCAGCTCACCAAGGCAGGCCGGAGTCGGTCAGCCCCAGCATTTT
TRBJ2-6,.,.,TRBV30,17,CAWSVLPGWTGANVLTF,TGTGCCTGGAGTGTACTCCCGGGGTGGACTGGGGCCAACGTCCTGACTTTC
TRBJ1-4,.,.,TRBV2,14,CASSTGFGNEKLFF,TGTGCCAGCAGTACAGGGTTTGGAAATGAAAAACTGTTTTTT
TRBJ1-1,TRBD1,.,TRBV7-9,13,CASRRTGSPEAFF,TGTGCCAGCAGAAGGACAGGGTCCCCTGAAGCTTTCTTT
TRBJ1-1,.,.,TRBV30,13,CAWSQRGHTEAFF,TGTGCCTGGAGCCAGCGGGGGCACACTGAAGCTTTCTTT
TRBJ1-4,.,.,TRBV6-5,15,CASGPLRAGGEKLFF,TGTGCCAGCGGACCACTCCGGGCCGGTGGGGAAAAACTGTTTTTT
TRBJ2-1,TRBD2,.,TRBV5-1,16,CASRELAGESYNEQFF,TGCGCCAGTCGAGAATTAGCGGGAGAGTCCTACAATGAGCAGTTCTTC
TRBJ1-4,.,.,TRBV5-1,13,CASRKGPNEKLFF,TGCGCCAGCAGAAAAGGGCCTAATGAAAAACTGTTTTTT
TRBJ2-4,.,.,TRBV7-2,13,CASSGEDGNIQYF,TGTGCCAGCAGCGGGGAGGACGGAAACATTCAGTACTTC
TRBJ2-7,TRBD1,.,TRBV6-2/TRBV6-3,11,CASSYMGQVHF,TGTGCCAGCAGTTACATGGGACAGGTTCACTTC
TRBJ1-4,.,.,TRBV30,13,CACSGGWSEKLFF,TGTGCCTGCTCCGGGGGATGGAGTGAAAAACTGTTTTTT
TRBJ1-4,.,.,TRBV7-9,14,CASSQQTPLEKLFF,TGTGCCAGCAGCCAGCAGACCCCTCTAGAAAAACTGTTTTTT
TRBJ1-6,.,.,TRBV5-6,13,CASSWEVNSPLHF,TGTGCCAGCAGCTGGGAGGTAAATTCACCCCTCCACTTT
TRBJ1-3,.,.,TRBV10-3,16,CAISESLGGSGNTIYF,TGTGCCATCAGTGAGTCGCTGGGTGGCTCTGGAAACACCATATATTTT
TRBJ1-2,.,.,TRBV4-2,17,CASTAGQGVSGNYGYTF,TGTGCCAGCACCGCTGGACAAGGGGTGTCGGGGAACTATGGCTACACCTTC
TRBJ1-5,.,.,TRBV6-2/TRBV6-3,12,CASSHQEQPQHF,TGTGCCAGCAGTCATCAGGAACAGCCCCAGCATTTT
TRBJ1-2,.,.,TRBV11-3,13,CASSFRGGGGYTF,TGTGCCAGCAGCTTTCGAGGGGGAGGTGGCTACACCTTC
TRBJ1-1,.,.,TRBV19,13,CASSIIGNTEAFF,TGTGCCAGTAGTATTATTGGGAACACTGAAGCTTTCTTT
TRBJ1-2,.,.,TRBV6-5,15,CASSYSPGAAHGYTF,TGTGCCAGCAGTTACTCGCCGGGGGCCGCTCATGGCTACACCTTC
TRBJ1-2,TRBD1,.,TRBV10-3,17,CAIRVPGQGAEVYGYTF,TGTGCCATCAGGGTCCCGGGACAGGGGGCAGAGGTCTATGGCTACACCTTC
TRBJ2-1,TRBD1,.,TRBV4-1,15,CASSQGQGTYNEQFF,TGCGCCAGCAGCCAGGGACAGGGGACCTACAATGAGCAGTTCTTC
TRBJ1-2,.,once,TRBV4-1,14,CASSQGIQNYGYTF,TGCGCCAGCAGCCAAGGCATACAGAACTATGGCTACACCTTC
TRBJ1-6,.,once,TRBV9,13,CASSVGRNSPLHF,TGTGCCAGCAGCGTAGGGAGGAATTCACCCCTCCACTTT
TRBJ2-2,TRBD2,.,TRBV5-1,16,CASSLAPTSVTGELFF,TGCGCCAGCAGCTTGGCCCCGACTAGCGTCACCGGGGAGCTGTTTTTT
TRBJ2-7,.,many,TRBV6-5,14,CASSSRGPFWEQYF,TGTGCCAGCAGTTCGAGGGGACCCTTCTGGGAGCAGTACTTC
TRBJ1-1,.,few,TRBV19,14,CASSREGLNTEAFF,TGTGCCAGTAGTAGAGAGGGGCTGAACACTGAAGCTTTCTTT
TRBJ1-2,TRBD1,.,TRBV5-1,12,CASSPDRDGYTF,TGCGCCAGCAGCCCGGACAGGGACGGCTACACCTTC
TRBJ2-7,.,.,TRBV15,14,CATSSGWGGYEQYF,TGTGCCACCAGCAGTGGGTGGGGTGGCTACGAGCAGTACTTC
TRBJ1-5,TRBD1,.,TRBV5-1,15,CASSPQTGFDQPQHF,TGCGCCAGCAGCCCCCAGACAGGGTTCGATCAGCCCCAGCATTTT
TRBJ1-1,TRBD1,.,TRBV28,14,CASIRGRMNTEAFF,TGTGCCAGCATCAGGGGGAGAATGAACACTGAAGCTTTCTTT
TRBJ2-3,.,.,TRBV7-9,13,CASSLVPNPPQYF,TGTGCCAGCAGCTTAGTGCCGAACCCCCCGCAGTATTTT
TRBJ1-1,.,.,TRBV27,14,CASSPFGGYTEAFF,TGTGCCAGCAGCCCCTTTGGAGGGTACACTGAAGCTTTCTTT
TRBJ1-1,.,.,TRBV18,14,CASSLQQLNTEAFF,TGTGCCAGCTCACTGCAACAGTTGAACACTGAAGCTTTCTTT
TRBJ2-3,.,.,TRBV3-1/TRBV3-2,12,CASSFQRDTQYF,TGTGCCAGCAGTTTCCAAAGGGATACGCAGTATTTT
TRBJ2-2,TRBD2,.,TRBV7-6,17,CASSAGLAGGPAGELFF,TGTGCCAGCAGCGCGGGACTAGCGGGGGGGCCGGCCGGGGAGCTGTTTTTT
TRBJ1-4,.,.,TRBV28,15,CASSFWGLGNEKLFF,TGTGCCAGCAGTTTCTGGGGGCTTGGTAATGAAAAACTGTTTTTT
TRBJ2-5,.,.,TRBV7-2,13,CASSLGSQETQYF,TGTGCCAGCAGCTTAGGGAGCCAAGAGACCCAGTACTTC
TRBJ1-1,TRBD1,few,TRBV2,15,CASSARGQGDTEAFF,TGTGCCAGCAGTGCCCGGGGACAGGGGGACACTGAAGCTTTCTTT
TRBJ1-2,.,.,TRBV6-5,14,CASSFSGPSYGYTF,TGTGCCAGCAGTTTTTCGGGGCCCTCCTATGGCTACACCTTC
TRBJ1-3,.,.,TRBV6-5,12,CASNLLKNTIYF,TGTGCCAGCAATCTATTAAAAAACACCATATATTTT
TRBJ1-5,.,.,TRBV6-2/TRBV6-3,14,CASSAGAAIQPQHF,TGTGCCAGCAGTGCCGGGGCTGCCATTCAGCCCCAGCATTTT
TRBJ2-2,.,.,TRBV18,11,CASSPSWELFF,TGTGCCAGCTCACCCTCCTGGGAGCTGTTTTTT
TRBJ1-5,.,.,TRBV6-6,12,CASSYGNQPQHF,TGTGCCAGCAGTTACGGGAATCAGCCCCAGCATTTT
TRBJ2-1,.,.,TRBV20-1,10,CSARGDKQFF,TGCAGTGCTAGGGGAGACAAGCAGTTCTTC